These 13 T cell receptor beta chains share one sample of origin, sequenced in a study of PD-1 blockade in classical Hodgkin lymphoma. Relapse was seen in all patients after autologous stem cell transplantation, and brentuximab vedotin exposure was variable. Generated by immunoSEQ multiplex PCR, the TCRdb table keeps only in-frame clones and is missing some. The table includes 17,000 or so clones, about four fifths detected once. The material sequenced was peripheral blood mononuclear cells (PBMCs), taken before the second cycle of nivolumab. The receptors were gathered from a human donor with classical Hodgkin lymphoma.

The V call is TRBV7-2, the J call TRBJ2-2; D gene ambiguous. The length of the CDR3 is 11 residues. Deletions cut 7 bases from V and 6 bases from J, with 6 bases between. In germline, CDR1 is SGHTA, CDR2 FQGNSA. The CDR3 region has the DNA TGTGCCAGCACTGTGGCCGGGGAGCTGTTTTTT. As protein: CASTVAGELFF. Full variable domain (outside the CDR3, taken from reference TRBV7-2 and TRBJ2-2): GAGVSQSPSNKVTEKGKDVELRCDPISGHTALYWYRQSLGQGLEFLIYFQGNSAPDKSGLPSDRFSAERTGGSVSTLTIQRTQQEDSAVYLCASTVAGELFFGEGSRLTVL.

Here the CDR3 DNA reads TGTGCCAGCAGTCTCCGTAGGGCCGGGGAGCTGTTTTTT. Translating gives CASSLRRAGELFF. The chain uses TRBV6-1 and TRBJ2-2; D is unresolved. Trimming removed 5 bases from V and 6 bases from J, with 10 bases in between. The germline V gene has CDR1 MNHNS and CDR2 SASEGT. This CDR3 is built from 13 residues.

This chain joins TRBV19 and TRBJ1-2; D gene uncertain. V shed 5 bases and J shed 5 bases, with 15 bases lying between them. This CDR3 spans 14 amino acids. CDR1 is LNHDA and CDR2 is SQIVND in the germline V gene (reference sequence). The CDR3 region has the DNA TGTGCCAGTAGTCCCTCCGCGGCGGGATATGGCTACACCTTC. Translation: CASSPSAAGYGYTF.

The chain couples TRBV6-5 to TRBJ1-1; D is possibly TRBD1 (5 bases). V lost 7 bases and J 2 bases, leaving 11 bases between the germline ends. This CDR3 spans 13 amino acids. The germline V gene encodes CDR1 MNHEY and CDR2 SVGAGI. The chain's CDR3 is CASTQGLNTEAFF. DNA of the CDR3: TGTGCCAGCACTCAGGGATTAAACACTGAAGCTTTCTTT.

The chain recombines TRBV9 with TRBJ2-5; 8 nucleotides align to TRBD2. V trimming: 3 bases; J trimming: 5 bases; junction bases outside the gene matches: 9. Germline assignment: CDR1 SGDLS and CDR2 YYNGEE. CDR3 length: 15 residues. The CDR3 loop is CASSDGGGAGETQYF. The CDR3 coding sequence is TGTGCCAGCAGCGACGGGGGGGGCGCGGGCGAGACCCAGTACTTC.

This clone was counted a few times. This chain uses TRBV10-3 with TRBJ1-6, with TRBD1 identical over 8 bases. V gave up 5 bases and J gave up 7 bases; unmatched junction bases: 7. The CDR3 sequence is 15 residues long. Germline V gene lookup returns CDR1 ENHRY and CDR2 SYGVKD. CDR3 loop: CAISMGTGTNSPLHF. DNA for the CDR3: TGTGCCATCAGTATGGGGACAGGTACAAATTCACCCCTCCACTTT.

The chain has TRBV7-3 and TRBJ2-3; 9 nucleotides agree with TRBD2. The germline gives CDR1 SGHTA, CDR2 FQGTGA. V dropped 7 bases and J dropped 1; count of bases not matched to a gene: 3. The CDR3 runs to 14 residues. CDR3 loop: CASTLAGGTDTQYF. In DNA, the CDR3 is TGTGCCAGCACTTTAGCGGGGGGCACAGATACGCAGTATTTT.

The J gene is TRBJ2-7, the V gene TRBV7-2; 8 bases align to TRBD2. The germline CDR1 and CDR2 sequences are SGHTA and FQGNSA. The V segment lost 5 bases and the J segment 2 bases; nucleotides outside the gene matches: 11. The CDR3 loop spans 16 amino acids. The CDR3 is CASSLVRAGGTYEQYF. The CDR3 DNA follows: TGTGCCAGCAGCCTGGTGAGGGCGGGGGGAACCTACGAGCAGTACTTC.

The chain combines TRBV11-2 with TRBJ2-1, with 7 positions matching TRBD1. The CDR3 runs to 16 residues. Per germline, CDR1 SGHAT and CDR2 FQNNGV. The V and J ends lost 2 bases and 3 bases, in that order; junction bases with no gene match: 7. This CDR3 reads CASSLTGTVIYNEQFF. The CDR3, as DNA: TGTGCCAGCAGCTTAACCGGGACAGTAATCTACAATGAGCAGTTCTTC.

The V gene is TRBV15, the J gene TRBJ2-1, with D perhaps matching TRBD2 (6 bases). Germline CDR1 reads LNHNV; CDR2 reads YYDKDF (reference sequence). The CDR3 length is 17 residues. Trimming removed 0 bases from V and 3 bases from J, with 15 bases in between. The DNA of the CDR3 is TGTGCCACCAGCAGAGATCGTCGCGGGGCGGACTACAATGAGCAGTTCTTC. As protein: CATSRDRRGADYNEQFF. The full variable domain, its missing parts supplied by reference TRBV15 and TRBJ2-1, is DAMVIQNPRYQVTQFGKPVTLSCSQTLNHNVMYWYQQKSSQAPKLLFHYYDKDFNNEADTPDNFQSRRPNTSFCFLDIRSPGLGDTAMYLCATSRDRRGADYNEQFFGPGTRLTVL.

A few counts support this clone. This chain links TRBV9 with TRBJ2-7; 10 positions agree with TRBD2. The germline V gene has CDR1 SGDLS and CDR2 YYNGEE. The CDR3 contains 15 residues. V lost 0 bases to trimming and J lost 9 bases; unmatched junction nucleotides: 9. CDR3 amino acids: CASSVGSGGAVAQYF. DNA of the CDR3: TGTGCCAGCAGCGTAGGAAGCGGGGGGGCCGTGGCGCAGTACTTC.

The rearrangement joins TRBV2 to TRBJ2-7, with D possibly being TRBD2 (5 bases). There are 15 residues in the CDR3. The germline V and J ends were trimmed by 7 bases and 0 bases, with 16 bases remaining between them. Germline V gene lookup returns CDR1 SNHLY and CDR2 FYNNEI. The CDR3 DNA reads as TGTGCCAGCACCGAGCGGCAGTCCAGCTCCTACGAGCAGTACTTC. As protein: CASTERQSSSYEQYF.

This clone has a single count. The V and J genes are TRBV10-3 and TRBJ1-5; possibly TRBD1 for D (6 bases). The CDR3 has 13 amino acids. Trimming pared 4 bases from V and 6 bases from J, leaving 10 bases between. CDR1 and CDR2 (germline): ENHRY, SYGVKD. CDR3 protein: CAISGGASQPQHF. CDR3 DNA: TGTGCCATCAGTGGGGGGGCTAGTCAGCCCCAGCATTTT.